This T cell receptor beta chain was recorded in a study of blood T cells in healthy people across ages. Per the germline V gene, CDR1 is DFQATT and CDR2 is SNEGSKA (reference sequence). The ends were cut back, 3 bases at V and 2 bases at J, with 21 bases in the middle. The CDR3 totals 17 residues. Of note for this clonotype: No antigen is known for it.

Study-level points and caveats: A roughly linear age-dependent decrease characterized TCR beta diversity per million T cells. Changes in expanded clonotypes were possibly confounded, as the CMV status of donors was unknown.

The second PCR ran about 6 to 12 cycles with a sample-barcoded 5' primer and J-beta primers. TCRdb fed the 5' RACE reads into MiXCR, producing one record per CDR3 protein. The data show fewer than 2,000,000 distinct CDR3 sequences, roughly two fifths seen once. Drawing of peripheral blood yielded 7.5 to 10 milliliters from each donor. The sequence came from a human donor in good health. The chain links TRBV20-1 to TRBJ2-3; a weak D match, TRBD2 (5 bases). Input material: blood. This CDR3 is CSARSRGQHLFTDTQYF. DNA for the CDR3: TGCAGTGCTAGGTCCCGGGGTCAACACTTATTCACAGATACGCAGTATTTT.